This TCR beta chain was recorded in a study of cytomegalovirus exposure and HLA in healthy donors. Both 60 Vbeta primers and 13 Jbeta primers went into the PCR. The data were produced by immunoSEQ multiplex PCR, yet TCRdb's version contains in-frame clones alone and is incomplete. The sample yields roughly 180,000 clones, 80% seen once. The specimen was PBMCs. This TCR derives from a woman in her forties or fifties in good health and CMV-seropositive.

The CDR3 region has the DNA TGCGCCAGCAGCCAAGATAGTACAGGAACTAACTATGGCTACACCTTC. It translates to CASSQDSTGTNYGYTF. The chain couples TRBV4-3 to TRBJ1-2, with a tentative D call TRBD1 (5 bases). Germline-derived CDR1 and CDR2 are LGHNA and YSLEER. Between the trimmed V and J ends, which lost 0 bases and 0 bases, there was a span of 11 bases. The CDR3 has 16 amino acids.